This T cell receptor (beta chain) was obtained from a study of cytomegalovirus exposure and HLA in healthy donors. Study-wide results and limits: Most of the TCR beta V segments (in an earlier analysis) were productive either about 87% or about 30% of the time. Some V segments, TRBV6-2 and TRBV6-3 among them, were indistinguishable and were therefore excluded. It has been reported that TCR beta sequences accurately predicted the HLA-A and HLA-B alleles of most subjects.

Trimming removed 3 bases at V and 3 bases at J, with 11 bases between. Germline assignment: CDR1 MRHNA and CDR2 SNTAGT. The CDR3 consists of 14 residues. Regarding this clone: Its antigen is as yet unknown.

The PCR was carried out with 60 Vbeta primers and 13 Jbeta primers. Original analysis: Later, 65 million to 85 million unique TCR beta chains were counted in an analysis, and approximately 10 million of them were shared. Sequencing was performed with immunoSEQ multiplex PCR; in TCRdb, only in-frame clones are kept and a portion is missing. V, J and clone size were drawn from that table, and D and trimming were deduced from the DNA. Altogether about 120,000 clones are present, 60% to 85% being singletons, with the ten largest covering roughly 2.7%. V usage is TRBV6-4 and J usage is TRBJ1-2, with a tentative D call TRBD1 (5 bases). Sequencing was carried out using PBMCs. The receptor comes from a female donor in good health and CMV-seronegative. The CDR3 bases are TGTGCCAGCAGTGAAGCCCCAGGGTACTATGGCTACACCTTC. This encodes CASSEAPGYYGYTF.